The 27 T cell receptor beta chains below were found in one sample sequenced in a study of cytomegalovirus exposure and HLA in healthy donors. It was with 60 Vbeta and 13 Jbeta primers that the PCR ran. TCRdb's table, derived via immunoSEQ multiplex PCR, lists solely in-frame clones and lacks some. The sample lists 95,000 to 100,000 clones; under 85% were seen once. The material sequenced was PBMCs. These TCRs come from a woman aged 35 to 49 in good health and CMV-seronegative.

This clone was recorded only once. The chain couples TRBV19 to TRBJ2-3; 13 bases are a match to TRBD2. The CDR3 has 16 residues. Trimming cost V 6 bases and J 10 bases; bases outside gene matches: 13. Germline CDR1 LNHDA, CDR2 SQIVND (reference sequence). The CDR3 protein is CASRRWTSGGITAQYF. The CDR3, as DNA: TGTGCCAGTAGACGATGGACTAGCGGGGGTATTACGGCGCAGTATTTT.

The chain combines TRBV13 with TRBJ2-3, with TRBD2 matching 7 bases. Germline CDR1 and CDR2: PRHDT and FYEKMQ (reference sequence). J lost 3 bases, V lost 4 bases, and 4 bases had no gene match. The CDR3 contains 14 residues. The CDR3 spells CASSSGTITDTQYF. DNA of the CDR3: TGTGCCAGCAGCTCCGGGACTATTACAGATACGCAGTATTTT.

V gene TRBV7-9 combines with J gene TRBJ2-7; TRBD2 might be the D (5 bases). CDR3 length: 14 residues. V lost 7 bases to trimming and J lost 6 bases, with 19 bases between them. In germline, CDR1 is SEHNR, CDR2 FQNEAQ (reference sequence). CDR3 nucleotides: TGTGCCAGCAACGAAGGAGGTCCCCTGGGCGAGCAGTACTTC. This codes for CASNEGGPLGEQYF.

The CDR3 sequence is CASSKLAGGRSSYNEQFF. In nucleotides, the CDR3 is TGTGCCAGCAGCAAACTAGCGGGGGGCCGAAGCTCCTACAATGAGCAGTTCTTC. The chain recombines TRBV7-3 with TRBJ2-1, with 12 bases fitting TRBD2. CDR1 SGHTA and CDR2 FQGTGA come from the germline V gene. Trimming removed 5 bases from V and 0 bases from J; junction bases left unmatched: 8. The CDR3 sequence is 18 residues long.

CDR3 residues: CASSLFSRDQPQHF. In DNA form, the CDR3 reads TGTGCCAGCAGTTTATTTTCGAGGGATCAGCCCCAGCATTTT. The chain links TRBV27 to TRBJ1-5, with unresolved D. CDR3 size: 14 residues. V was trimmed by 1 base and J by 5 bases, leaving 9 bases between them. Germline lookup yields CDR1 MNHEY and CDR2 SMNVEV (reference sequence).

With regard to this clone: Other nucleotide sequences in the sample specify the same CDR3. CDR3 protein: CAWSDRGHTEAFF. In nucleotides, the CDR3 is TGTGCCTGGAGTGATAGGGGGCACACTGAAGCTTTCTTT. The gene calls are TRBV30 and TRBJ1-1; 7 bases match TRBD1. The V gene end was trimmed by 1 base and the J gene end by 3 bases; junction bases not matched to a gene: 2. CDR1 and CDR2 (germline): GTSNPN, SVGIG (reference sequence). The CDR3 runs 13 residues.

CDR3: CASSQREGETQYF. The CDR3, as DNA: TGTGCCAGCAGTCAAAGGGAGGGAGAGACCCAGTACTTC. The chain links TRBV27 to TRBJ2-5, with TRBD2 matching 7 bases. Trimming cost V 5 bases and J 4 bases; bases outside gene matches: 4. The CDR3 is made up of 13 amino acids. Germline V CDR1 and CDR2: MNHEY, SMNVEV (reference sequence).

The V gene is TRBV19, the J gene TRBJ1-5; no definite D call. This CDR3 is built from 14 residues. The ends were cut back, 0 bases at V and 3 bases at J, with 6 bases in the middle. Germline V gene sequence: CDR1 LNHDA, CDR2 SQIVND (reference sequence). The CDR3 DNA reads as TGTGCCAGTAGTATAGACTCACTCAATCAGCCCCAGCATTTT. It codes for CASSIDSLNQPQHF.

This chain uses TRBV29-1 with TRBJ2-2; 13 positions match TRBD2. CDR3 length: 15 residues. Per germline, CDR1 SQVTM and CDR2 ANQGSEA. V lost 7 bases, J lost 1 base, and 3 bases stayed unmatched. DNA for the CDR3: TGCAGCGGTCGACTAGCGGGGGGGAACACCGGGGAGCTGTTTTTT. It yields the protein CSGRLAGGNTGELFF.

CDR3 DNA: TGTGCCAGCAGCGTAGGGGTACAGGGCGGCTACGAGCAGTACTTC. Encoded protein: CASSVGVQGGYEQYF. The V and J genes are TRBV9 and TRBJ2-7, with a weak D call TRBD1 (6 bases). CDR1 is SGDLS and CDR2 is YYNGEE in the germline V gene. The CDR3 has 15 amino acids. V was pared by 0 bases and J by 3 bases, with 13 bases between.

V and J are TRBV30 and TRBJ1-1, with D possibly TRBD1 on 5 matching bases. V was pared by 1 base and J by 5 bases, with 8 bases between. Germline V lookup: CDR1 GTSNPN, CDR2 SVGIG (reference sequence). The CDR3 length is 12 residues. The CDR3 DNA reads as TGTGCCTGGAGTGGCCAGGGAACTGAAGCTTTCTTT. This gives the protein CAWSGQGTEAFF.

The gene calls are TRBV27 and TRBJ2-2; 13 bases are shared with TRBD2. This CDR3 is 16 amino acids long. The germline V gene has CDR1 MNHEY and CDR2 SMNVEV (reference sequence). Germline trimming cut 5 bases from V and 4 bases from J; bases unmatched to any gene: 4. CDR3 sequence (DNA): TGTGCCAGCAGTAGGGGACTAGCGGGGATCACCGGGGAGCTGTTTTTT. This encodes CASSRGLAGITGELFF.

The chain employs TRBV14 and TRBJ2-5; the match to TRBD2 covers 8 bases. The ends lost 4 bases at V and 7 bases at J; junction bases unmatched: 8. This CDR3 comprises 14 residues. Germline V CDR1 and CDR2: SGHDN, FVKESK. The CDR3 DNA sequence: TGTGCCAGCAGCCCGGGGGGGGCCGGTAGGACCCAGTACTTC. As protein: CASSPGGAGRTQYF.

The V and J genes are TRBV19 and TRBJ2-5, with a tentative D call TRBD2 (6 bases). The J call is uncertain, as TRBJ2-7 better fits the DNA end. Germline CDR1 LNHDA, CDR2 SQIVND (reference sequence). The CDR3 totals 11 residues. The CDR3 region has the DNA TGTGCCAGTAGTACGGAGGGCGAGCAGTACTTC. It translates to CASSTEGEQYF.

The chain links TRBV2 to TRBJ2-7; no firm D call. Germline V gene sequence: CDR1 SNHLY, CDR2 FYNNEI. V was cut by 2 bases and J by 3 bases, with 5 bases left in between. The CDR3 has 12 residues. The CDR3 coding sequence is TGTGCCAGCAGTGAAACAGACTACGAGCAGTACTTC. It codes for CASSETDYEQYF.

This clone was recorded a few times. The rearrangement uses TRBV6-1 and TRBJ1-2, with 8 bases aligning to TRBD1. Per the germline V gene, CDR1 is MNHNS and CDR2 is SASEGT. The junction had 5 bases not matched to a gene; V was cut back by 9 bases and J by 2 bases. The CDR3 is made up of 13 amino acids. The CDR3 reads CASPRGHNYGYTF. In nucleotides, the CDR3 is TGTGCCAGTCCCAGGGGGCACAACTATGGCTACACCTTC.

As DNA, the CDR3 is TGTGCCTGGAGTGTACAGCCGGGACAGGGGAACTATGGCTACACCTTC. Translated: CAWSVQPGQGNYGYTF. V and J are TRBV30 and TRBJ1-2, with TRBD1 identical over 10 bases. Germline V CDR1 and CDR2: GTSNPN, SVGIG (reference sequence). CDR3 length: 16 residues. V dropped 0 bases and J dropped 2; count of bases not matched to a gene: 6.

The rearrangement links TRBV5-3 to TRBJ2-5, with TRBD2 as a possible D gene (6 bases). TRBV5-3 is recorded as an ORF, its role being uncertain. The V end lost 1 base, the J end lost 0 bases, and 10 bases lay between the germline ends. The CDR3 is 15 amino acids. CDR3 in amino acids: CARSLWEADQETQYF. CDR3 in DNA: TGTGCCAGAAGCTTGTGGGAGGCGGACCAAGAGACCCAGTACTTC.

The chain joins TRBV5-1 to TRBJ1-4; the D gene is possibly TRBD1 (6 bases). The CDR3 is 16 amino acids. CDR1 and CDR2 from the germline V gene are SGHRS and YFSETQ. Trimming shortened V by 0 bases and J by 3 bases, and 12 bases separated the two germline ends. CDR3: CASSLGQPGANEKLFF. In DNA, the CDR3 is TGCGCCAGCAGCTTGGGTCAGCCAGGGGCTAATGAAAAACTGTTTTTT.

This clone was seen only once. The chain employs TRBV7-2 and TRBJ1-1; 8 bases align to TRBD1. The CDR3 spans 13 residues. V trimming: 5 bases; J trimming: 4 bases; junction bases outside the gene matches: 3. Germline CDR1 reads SGHTA; CDR2 reads FQGNSA. CDR3 region: CASSPRGLTEAFF. CDR3 sequence (DNA): TGTGCCAGCAGCCCCAGGGGGCTCACTGAAGCTTTCTTT. The full variable domain, its missing parts supplied by reference TRBV7-2 and TRBJ1-1, is GAGVSQSPSNKVTEKGKDVELRCDPISGHTALYWYRQSLGQGLEFLIYFQGNSAPDKSGLPSDRFSAERTGGSVSTLTIQRTQQEDSAVYLCASSPRGLTEAFFGQGTRLTVV.

The count of this clone is one. The V call is TRBV10-3, the J call TRBJ2-1; TRBD1 is a possible D gene (5 bases). The CDR3 extends over 13 amino acids. The V end was cut by 6 bases, the J end by 6 bases, with 12 bases between. Per germline, CDR1 ENHRY and CDR2 SYGVKD. The CDR3 sequence: CAISATTGNEQFF. The CDR3 bases are TGTGCCATCAGCGCGACCACAGGCAATGAGCAGTTCTTC.

The sample holds one count of this clone. DNA of the CDR3: TGCGCCAGCAGCCAATTAACAGGGTCCTACGAGCAGTACTTC. This encodes CASSQLTGSYEQYF. The chain recombines TRBV4-3 with TRBJ2-7; perhaps TRBD1 as D (6 bases). Germline values: CDR1 LGHNA, CDR2 YSLEER. The CDR3 has 14 residues. V lost 2 bases and J lost 1, with 9 bases in between.

The chain has TRBV6-5 and TRBJ2-7; 7 bases are a match to TRBD1. In germline, CDR1 is MNHEY, CDR2 SVGAGI. J was trimmed by 0 bases and V by 2 bases; bases with no gene match: 7. This CDR3 has 16 residues. In DNA, the CDR3 is TGTGCCAGCAGTTACGGATCGGGACAGTACTCCTACGAGCAGTACTTC. It yields the protein CASSYGSGQYSYEQYF.

The chain has TRBV2 and TRBJ1-1; D uncertain. Germline CDR1 reads SNHLY; CDR2 reads FYNNEI. The CDR3 is 12 amino acids. V was pared by 2 bases and J by 8 bases, with 9 bases between. CDR3 sequence: CASSELSSEAFF. CDR3 nucleotides: TGTGCCAGCAGTGAATTATCGTCGGAAGCTTTCTTT.

The sample holds a few counts of this clone. The chain has TRBV27 and TRBJ2-5, with D possibly TRBD1 on 5 matching bases. The CDR3 is made up of 14 amino acids. The germline CDR1 and CDR2 sequences are MNHEY and SMNVEV (reference sequence). V dropped 5 bases and J dropped 5 bases, with 15 bases sitting between them. The CDR3 DNA sequence: TGTGCCAGCAGTAAGGGGTTTCTCGGGGAGACCCAGTACTTC. Protein product: CASSKGFLGETQYF.

The J gene is TRBJ1-5, the V gene TRBV19; tentatively, D is TRBD1 (5 bases). The CDR3 runs 14 residues. From germline, CDR1 is LNHDA and CDR2 SQIVND (reference sequence). V was shortened by 4 bases and J by 3 bases, with 10 bases between the two germline ends. The CDR3 bases are TGTGCCAGTAGTACCCGACAGACCAATCAGCCCCAGCATTTT. Protein: CASSTRQTNQPQHF.

The V call is TRBV28, the J call TRBJ1-1, with D possibly matching TRBD1 (5 bases). Germline CDR1 is MDHEN and CDR2 is SYDVKM. This CDR3 has 13 amino acids. The V and J ends lost 11 bases and 0 bases respectively, with 13 bases between them. The CDR3 region has the DNA TGTGCCGTGGGAGGAGGGGTGAACACTGAAGCTTTCTTT. Protein product: CAVGGGVNTEAFF.